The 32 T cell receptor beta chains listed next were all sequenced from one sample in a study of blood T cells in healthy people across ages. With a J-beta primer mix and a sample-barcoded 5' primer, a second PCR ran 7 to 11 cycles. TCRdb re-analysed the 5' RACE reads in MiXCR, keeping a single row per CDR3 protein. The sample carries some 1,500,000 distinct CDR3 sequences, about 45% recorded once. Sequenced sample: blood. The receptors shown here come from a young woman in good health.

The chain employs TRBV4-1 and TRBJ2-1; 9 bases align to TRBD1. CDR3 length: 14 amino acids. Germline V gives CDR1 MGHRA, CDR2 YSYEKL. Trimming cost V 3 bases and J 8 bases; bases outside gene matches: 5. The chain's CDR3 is CASSQDRGEDEQFF. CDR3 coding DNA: TGCGCCAGCAGCCAGGACAGGGGAGAAGATGAGCAGTTCTTC.

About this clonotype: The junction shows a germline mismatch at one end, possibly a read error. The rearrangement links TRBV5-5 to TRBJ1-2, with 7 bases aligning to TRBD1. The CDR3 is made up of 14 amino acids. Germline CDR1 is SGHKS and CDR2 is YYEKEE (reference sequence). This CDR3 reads CASSHRTGSYGCTF. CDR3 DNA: TGTGCCAGCAGCCACCGGACAGGATCCTATGGCTGCACCTTC.

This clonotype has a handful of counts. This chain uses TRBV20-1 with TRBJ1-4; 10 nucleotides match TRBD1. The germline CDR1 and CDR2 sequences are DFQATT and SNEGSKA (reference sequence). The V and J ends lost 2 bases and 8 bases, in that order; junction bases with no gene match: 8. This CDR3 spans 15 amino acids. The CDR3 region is CSARWDRGGREKLFF. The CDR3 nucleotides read TGCAGTGCTAGATGGGACAGGGGTGGGCGCGAAAAACTGTTTTTT.

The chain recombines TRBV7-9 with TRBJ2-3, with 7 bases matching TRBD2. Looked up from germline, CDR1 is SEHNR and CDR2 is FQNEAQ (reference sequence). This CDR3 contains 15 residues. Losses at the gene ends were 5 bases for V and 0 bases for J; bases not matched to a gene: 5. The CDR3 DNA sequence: TGTGCCAGCAGCCCCGGGGGGACTAGCACAGATACGCAGTATTTT. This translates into CASSPGGTSTDTQYF.

The CDR3 here is CSAPSSGGRDTQYF. The DNA of the CDR3 is TGCAGTGCGCCTTCTAGCGGGGGCCGGGATACGCAGTATTTT. The chain employs TRBV20-1 and TRBJ2-3; the match to TRBD2 covers 10 bases. The J segment lost 6 bases and the V segment lost 6 bases, leaving 9 bases of the junction unmatched. Germline lookup yields CDR1 DFQATT and CDR2 SNEGSKA (reference sequence). This CDR3 region has 14 residues.

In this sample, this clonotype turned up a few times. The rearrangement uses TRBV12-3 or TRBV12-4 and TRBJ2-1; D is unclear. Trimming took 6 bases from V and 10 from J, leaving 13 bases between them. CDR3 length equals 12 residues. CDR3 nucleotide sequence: TGTGCCAGCAGCCGGACCCAACTCGAGCAGTTCTTC. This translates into CASSRTQLEQFF.

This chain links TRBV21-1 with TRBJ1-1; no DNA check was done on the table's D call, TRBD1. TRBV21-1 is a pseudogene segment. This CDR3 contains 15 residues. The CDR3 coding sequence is TGTGCCAGTCTAACAGGGTCCACCATGAACACTGAAGCTTTCTTT. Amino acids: CASLTGSTMNTEAFF.

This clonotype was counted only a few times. CDR3 bases: TGTGCCAGCAGTTCAGGGGCCAACTACGAGCAGTACTTC. It is translated as CASSSGANYEQYF. The chain joins TRBV27 to TRBJ2-7, with a weak D call TRBD1 (6 bases). Trimming left V 4 bases short and J 3 bases short, with 10 bases between. The V gene's germline CDR1 is MNHEY and CDR2 SMNVEV (reference sequence). The CDR3 runs to 13 residues.

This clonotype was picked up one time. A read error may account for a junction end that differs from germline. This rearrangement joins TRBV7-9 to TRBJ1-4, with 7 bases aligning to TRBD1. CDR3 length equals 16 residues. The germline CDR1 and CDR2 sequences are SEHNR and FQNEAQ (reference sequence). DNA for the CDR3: TGTGCCAACAGCTTAGTGGGACAGTCAACTAATGAAAAACTGTTTTTT. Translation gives CANSLVGQSTNEKLFF.

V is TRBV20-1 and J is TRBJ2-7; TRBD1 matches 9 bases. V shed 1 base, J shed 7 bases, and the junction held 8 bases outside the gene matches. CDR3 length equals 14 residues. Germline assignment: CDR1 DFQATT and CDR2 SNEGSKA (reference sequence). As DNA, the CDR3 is TGCAGTGCTAGAGCCGGGACAGGGAACAATGAGCAGTACTTC. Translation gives CSARAGTGNNEQYF.

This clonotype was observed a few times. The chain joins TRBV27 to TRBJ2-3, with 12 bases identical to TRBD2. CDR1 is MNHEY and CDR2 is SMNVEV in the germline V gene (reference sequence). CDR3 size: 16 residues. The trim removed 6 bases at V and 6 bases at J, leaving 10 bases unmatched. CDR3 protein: CASRLAGGNFRDTQYF. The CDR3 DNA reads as TGTGCCAGCAGACTAGCGGGAGGTAATTTTCGCGATACGCAGTATTTT.

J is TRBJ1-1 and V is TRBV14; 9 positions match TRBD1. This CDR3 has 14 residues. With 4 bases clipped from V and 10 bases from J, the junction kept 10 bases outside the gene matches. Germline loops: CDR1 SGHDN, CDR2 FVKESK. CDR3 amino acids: CASSRTGTGNGAFF. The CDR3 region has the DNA TGTGCCAGCAGCCGGACCGGGACAGGGAATGGAGCTTTCTTT.

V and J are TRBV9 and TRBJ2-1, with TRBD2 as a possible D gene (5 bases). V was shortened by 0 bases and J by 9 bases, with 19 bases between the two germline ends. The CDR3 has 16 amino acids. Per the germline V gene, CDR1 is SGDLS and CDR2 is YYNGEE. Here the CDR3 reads CASSVGLGSGSGEQFF. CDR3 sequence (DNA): TGTGCCAGCAGCGTAGGGTTGGGATCGGGAAGCGGTGAGCAGTTCTTC. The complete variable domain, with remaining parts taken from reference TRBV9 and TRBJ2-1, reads DSGVTQTPKHLITATGQRVTLRCSPRSGDLSVYWYQQSLDQGLQFLIQYYNGEERAKGNILERFSAQQFPDLHSELNLSSLELGDSALYFCASSVGLGSGSGEQFFGPGTRLTVL.

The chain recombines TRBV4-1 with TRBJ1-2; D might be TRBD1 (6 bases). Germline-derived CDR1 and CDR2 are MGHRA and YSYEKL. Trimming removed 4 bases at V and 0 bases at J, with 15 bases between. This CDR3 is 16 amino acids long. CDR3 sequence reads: CASSRLLGTPNYGYTF. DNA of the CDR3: TGCGCCAGCAGCCGGTTACTCGGGACACCTAACTATGGCTACACCTTC.

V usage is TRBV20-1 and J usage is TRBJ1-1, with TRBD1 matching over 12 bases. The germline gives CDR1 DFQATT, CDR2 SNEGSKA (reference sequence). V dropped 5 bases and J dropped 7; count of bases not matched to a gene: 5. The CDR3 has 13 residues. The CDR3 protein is CSAGDRGQGEAFF. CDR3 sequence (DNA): TGCAGTGCTGGGGACAGGGGGCAAGGTGAAGCTTTCTTT.

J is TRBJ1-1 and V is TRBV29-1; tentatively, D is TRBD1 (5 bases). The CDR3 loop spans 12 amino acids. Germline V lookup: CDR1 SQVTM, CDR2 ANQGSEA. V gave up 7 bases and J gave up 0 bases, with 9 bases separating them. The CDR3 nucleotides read TGCAGCGGGGGACGGATGAACACTGAAGCTTTCTTT. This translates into CSGGRMNTEAFF.

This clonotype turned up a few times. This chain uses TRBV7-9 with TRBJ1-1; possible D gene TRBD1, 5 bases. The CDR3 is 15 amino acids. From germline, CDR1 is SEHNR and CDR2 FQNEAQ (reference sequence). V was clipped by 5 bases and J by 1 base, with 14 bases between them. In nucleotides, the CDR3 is TGTGCCAGCAGCCACCCCGTGGGGCGGAACACTGAAGCTTTCTTT. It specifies CASSHPVGRNTEAFF.

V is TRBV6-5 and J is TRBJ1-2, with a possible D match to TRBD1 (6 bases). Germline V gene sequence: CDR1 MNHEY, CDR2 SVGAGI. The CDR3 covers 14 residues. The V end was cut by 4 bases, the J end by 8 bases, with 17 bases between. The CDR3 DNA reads TGTGCCAGCAGTTCCCCGGGACAAACGGGAGGCTACACCTTC. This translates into CASSSPGQTGGYTF.

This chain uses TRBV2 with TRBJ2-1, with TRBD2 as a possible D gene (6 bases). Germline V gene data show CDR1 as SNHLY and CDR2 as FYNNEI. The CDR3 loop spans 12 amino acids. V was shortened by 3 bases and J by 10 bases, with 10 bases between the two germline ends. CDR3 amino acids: CASSEGLREQFF. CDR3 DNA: TGTGCCAGCAGTGAGGGACTCCGGGAGCAGTTCTTC.

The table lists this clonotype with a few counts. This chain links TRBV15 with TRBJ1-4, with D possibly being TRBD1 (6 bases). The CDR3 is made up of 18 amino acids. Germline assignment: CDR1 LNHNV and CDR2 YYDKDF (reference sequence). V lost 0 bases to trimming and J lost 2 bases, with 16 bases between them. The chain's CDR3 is CATSRDHLGGGTNEKLFF. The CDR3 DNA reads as TGTGCCACCAGCAGAGATCACCTGGGAGGGGGGACTAATGAAAAACTGTTTTTT.

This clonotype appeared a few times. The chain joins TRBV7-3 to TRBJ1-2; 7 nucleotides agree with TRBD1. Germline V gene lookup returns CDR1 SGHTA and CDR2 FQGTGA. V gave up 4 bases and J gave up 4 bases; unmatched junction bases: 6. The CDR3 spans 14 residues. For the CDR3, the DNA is TGTGCCAGCAGCTCGGGACAGCTTTCCTATGGCTACACCTTC. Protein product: CASSSGQLSYGYTF.

The CDR3 DNA reads as TGTGCCAGCAGCCAGGATTGGACAGGGCTTAACACTGAAGCTTTCTTT. Encoded protein: CASSQDWTGLNTEAFF. The J gene is TRBJ1-1, the V gene TRBV14; TRBD1 agrees at 8 bases. Germline loops: CDR1 SGHDN, CDR2 FVKESK. The CDR3 runs 16 residues. V shed 3 bases and J 2 bases; nucleotides not matched to a gene: 8.

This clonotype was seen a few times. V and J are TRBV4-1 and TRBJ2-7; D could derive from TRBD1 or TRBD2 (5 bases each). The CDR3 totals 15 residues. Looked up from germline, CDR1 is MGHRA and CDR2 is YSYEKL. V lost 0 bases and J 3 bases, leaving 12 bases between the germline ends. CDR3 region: CASSQDGGGFYEQYF. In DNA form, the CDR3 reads TGCGCCAGCAGCCAAGACGGTGGGGGATTCTACGAGCAGTACTTC.

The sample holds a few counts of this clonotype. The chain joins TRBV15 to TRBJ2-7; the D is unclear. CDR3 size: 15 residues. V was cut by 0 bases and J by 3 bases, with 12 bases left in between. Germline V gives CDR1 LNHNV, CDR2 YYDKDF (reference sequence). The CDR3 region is CATSRDLTSGYEQYF. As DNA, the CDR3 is TGTGCCACCAGCAGAGATTTGACTTCTGGCTACGAGCAGTACTTC.

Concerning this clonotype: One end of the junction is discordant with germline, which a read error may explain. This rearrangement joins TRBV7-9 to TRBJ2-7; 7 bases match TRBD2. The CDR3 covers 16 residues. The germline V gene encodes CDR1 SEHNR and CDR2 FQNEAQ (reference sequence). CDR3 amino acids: CASSPKAGTNSYGQYF. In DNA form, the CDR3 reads TGTGCCAGCAGCCCTAAGGCAGGGACTAACTCCTACGGGCAGTACTTC. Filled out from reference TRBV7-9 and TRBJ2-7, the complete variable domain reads DTGVSQNPRHKITKRGQNVTFRCDPISEHNRLYWYRQTLGQGPEFLTYFQNEAQLEKSRLLSDRFSAERPKGSFSTLEIQRTEQGDSAMYLCASSPKAGTNSYGQYFGPGTRLTVT.

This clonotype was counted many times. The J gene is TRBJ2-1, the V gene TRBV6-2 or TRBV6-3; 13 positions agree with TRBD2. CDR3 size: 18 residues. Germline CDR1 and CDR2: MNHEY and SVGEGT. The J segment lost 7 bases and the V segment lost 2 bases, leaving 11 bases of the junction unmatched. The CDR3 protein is CASSYPTSGRGQENEQFF. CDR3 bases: TGTGCCAGCAGTTACCCAACTAGCGGGAGGGGTCAGGAAAATGAGCAGTTCTTC.

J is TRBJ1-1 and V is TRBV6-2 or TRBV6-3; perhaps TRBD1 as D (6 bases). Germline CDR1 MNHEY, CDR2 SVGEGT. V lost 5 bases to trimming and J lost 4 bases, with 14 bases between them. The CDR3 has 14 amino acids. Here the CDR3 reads CASSTAGEGTEAFF. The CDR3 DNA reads TGTGCCAGCAGTACCGCAGGGGAGGGCACTGAAGCTTTCTTT.

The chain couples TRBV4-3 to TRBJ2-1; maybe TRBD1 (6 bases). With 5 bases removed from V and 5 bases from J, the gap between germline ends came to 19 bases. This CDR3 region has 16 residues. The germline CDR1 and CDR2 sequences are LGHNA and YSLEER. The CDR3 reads CASSTSGTPGHNEQFF. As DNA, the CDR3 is TGCGCCAGCAGCACCTCCGGGACACCCGGGCACAATGAGCAGTTCTTC.

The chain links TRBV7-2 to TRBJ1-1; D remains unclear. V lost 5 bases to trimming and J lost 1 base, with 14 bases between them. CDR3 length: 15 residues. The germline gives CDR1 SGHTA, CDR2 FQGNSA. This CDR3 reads CASSPRRAGNTEAFF. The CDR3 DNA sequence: TGTGCCAGCAGCCCCCGGCGGGCAGGGAACACTGAAGCTTTCTTT.

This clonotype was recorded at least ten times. The CDR3, as DNA: TGTGCCAGCAGTAACAATCAGCCCCAGCATTTT. Its protein product is CASSNNQPQHF. V is TRBV6-6 and J is TRBJ1-5; D not certain. Trimming removed 5 bases at V and 3 bases at J, with 2 bases between. The CDR3 consists of 11 residues. Germline CDR1 is MNHNY and CDR2 is SVGAGI (reference sequence).

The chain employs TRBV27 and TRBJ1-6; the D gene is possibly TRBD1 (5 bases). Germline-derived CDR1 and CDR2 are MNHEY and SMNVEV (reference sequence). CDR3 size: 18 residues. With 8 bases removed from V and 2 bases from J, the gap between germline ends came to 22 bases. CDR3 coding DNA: TGTGCCAGCCTCCCCTCCGCCGGGACCCAACCCTATAATTCACCCCTCCACTTT. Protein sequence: CASLPSAGTQPYNSPLHF.

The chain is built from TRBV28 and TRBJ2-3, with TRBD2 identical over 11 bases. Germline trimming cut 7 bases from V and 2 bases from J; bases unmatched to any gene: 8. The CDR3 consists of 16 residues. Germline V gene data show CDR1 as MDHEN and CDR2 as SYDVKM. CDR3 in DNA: TGTGCCAGCAAAATAAGACTAGCGGGATCCACAGATACGCAGTATTTT. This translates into CASKIRLAGSTDTQYF.